The clone carrying this T cell receptor (beta chain) was detected a few times. TCRdb used MiXCR to reprocess the RT-PCR reads, holding one entry per CDR3 protein. The sample yields about 680,000 distinct CDR3 sequences, 14% seen once. The CDR3 sequence is 16 residues long. CDR1 and CDR2 from the germline V gene are SGHRS and YFSETQ. V shed 0 bases and J 3 bases; nucleotides not matched to a gene: 4. The sample was memory CD4+ T cells from blood. The sequence derives from a female donor in good health, serving as a healthy control. J is TRBJ2-1 and V is TRBV5-1; 9 bases map to TRBD2. CDR3 in amino acids: CASSLVAGVVYNEQFF. The CDR3 nucleotides are TGCGCCAGCAGCTTGGTAGCGGGAGTCGTCTACAATGAGCAGTTCTTC.